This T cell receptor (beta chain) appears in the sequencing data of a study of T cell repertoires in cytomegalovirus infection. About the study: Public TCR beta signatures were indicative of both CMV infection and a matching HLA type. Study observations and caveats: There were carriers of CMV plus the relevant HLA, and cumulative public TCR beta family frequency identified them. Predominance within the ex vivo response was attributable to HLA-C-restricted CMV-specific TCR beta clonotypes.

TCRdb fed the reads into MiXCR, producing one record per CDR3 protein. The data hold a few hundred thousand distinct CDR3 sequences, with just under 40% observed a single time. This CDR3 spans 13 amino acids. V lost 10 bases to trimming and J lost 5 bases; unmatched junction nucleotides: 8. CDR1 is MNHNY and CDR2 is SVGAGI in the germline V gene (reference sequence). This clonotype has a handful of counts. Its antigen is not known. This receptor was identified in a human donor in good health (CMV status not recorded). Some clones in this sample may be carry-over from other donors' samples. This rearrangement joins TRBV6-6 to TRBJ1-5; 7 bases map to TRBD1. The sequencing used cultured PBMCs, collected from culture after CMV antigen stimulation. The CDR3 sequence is CATKQGKDQPQHF. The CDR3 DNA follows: TGTGCCACCAAACAGGGGAAAGATCAGCCCCAGCATTTT.